The source of this T cell receptor beta chain is a study of cytomegalovirus exposure and HLA in healthy donors. Study-level points and caveats: Highly shared sequence variants in one cluster were likely a sequencing artifact.

PCR employed 60 Vbeta and 13 Jbeta primers. Assay used: immunoSEQ multiplex PCR; TCRdb lists only in-frame clones, some missing. This sample has roughly 150,000 clones, with roughly 82% found just once. Of note for this clone: Its specificity is not known.

CDR3 length: 14 residues. The junction had 8 bases not matched to a gene; V was cut back by 7 bases and J by 3 bases. Germline CDR1 reads MNHEY; CDR2 reads SVGAGI. The chain couples TRBV6-5 to TRBJ1-2; 7 nucleotides agree with TRBD1. This TCR came from a woman in her forties or fifties in good health and CMV-seropositive. What was sequenced was PBMCs. The chain's CDR3 is CASKGDSRDYGYTF. CDR3 nucleotides: TGTGCCAGCAAGGGGGACAGCCGAGACTATGGCTACACCTTC.